This is a list of T cell receptor beta chains from one sample in a study of PD-1 blockade in classical Hodgkin lymphoma. Measured with immunoSEQ multiplex PCR; TCRdb has only the in-frame clones, and not every one. The data contain about 35,000 clones, 90% of them singletons. This specimen was CD4+ T cells from blood, taken at baseline. These TCRs come from a human donor with classical Hodgkin lymphoma. Both conserved end residues are part of each CDR3. A D gene is named only where the DNA matches it firmly. Clone size is stated in some rows and not others, as once, few, many or a class when expanded.

j_gene: TRBJ2-3; abundance: once; d_gene: TRBD1; v_gene: TRBV10-1; CDR3aa: CASSETGGWGTDTQYF; CDR3nt: TGCGCCAGCAGTGAAACAGGGGGTTGGGGCACAGATACGCAGTATTTT
j_gene: TRBJ2-1; abundance: -; d_gene: -; v_gene: TRBV29-1; CDR3aa: CSVEGGAPAMGQFF; CDR3nt: TGCAGCGTTGAGGGGGGAGCCCCTGCCATGGGGCAGTTCTTC
j_gene: TRBJ2-7; abundance: -; d_gene: TRBD2; v_gene: TRBV10-3; CDR3aa: CAISVAGAYEQYF; CDR3nt: TGTGCCATCAGTGTGGCGGGGGCCTACGAGCAGTACTTC
j_gene: TRBJ2-1; abundance: -; d_gene: TRBD2; v_gene: TRBV5-1; CDR3aa: CASSLMSLTSGEQFF; CDR3nt: TGCGCCAGCAGCTTGATGAGCCTAACTAGCGGTGAGCAGTTCTTC
j_gene: TRBJ1-2; abundance: few; d_gene: TRBD1; v_gene: TRBV27; CDR3aa: CASSPYGQARYTF; CDR3nt: TGTGCCAGCAGCCCTTACGGACAGGCCCGCTACACCTTC
j_gene: TRBJ2-5; abundance: -; d_gene: -; v_gene: TRBV28; CDR3aa: CASSNPGRIKRETQYF; CDR3nt: TGTGCCAGCAGCAACCCCGGACGGATAAAGCGGGAGACCCAGTACTTC
j_gene: TRBJ2-1; abundance: -; d_gene: TRBD2; v_gene: TRBV28; CDR3aa: CASSLGLAGLYNEQFF; CDR3nt: TGTGCCAGCAGTTTAGGACTAGCGGGCCTCTACAATGAGCAGTTCTTC
j_gene: TRBJ1-2; abundance: -; d_gene: -; v_gene: TRBV6-6; CDR3aa: CASTQGANYGYTF; CDR3nt: TGTGCCAGCACCCAGGGAGCTAACTATGGCTACACCTTC
j_gene: TRBJ2-5; abundance: -; d_gene: TRBD2; v_gene: TRBV19; CDR3aa: CASTEPASGKETQYF; CDR3nt: TGTGCCAGTACTGAGCCGGCTAGCGGGAAAGAGACCCAGTACTTC
j_gene: TRBJ2-3; abundance: -; d_gene: TRBD1; v_gene: TRBV27; CDR3aa: CASHIGGVPDTQYF; CDR3nt: TGTGCCAGTCACATAGGGGGCGTTCCAGATACGCAGTATTTT
j_gene: TRBJ2-7; abundance: -; d_gene: TRBD1; v_gene: TRBV7-9; CDR3aa: CASSFGQELRGQYF; CDR3nt: TGTGCCAGCAGCTTCGGACAGGAACTACGTGGGCAGTACTTC
j_gene: TRBJ2-7; abundance: -; d_gene: -; v_gene: TRBV6-1; CDR3aa: CASSERSSEQYF; CDR3nt: TGTGCCAGCAGTGAACGGTCCTCCGAGCAGTACTTC
j_gene: TRBJ2-2; abundance: -; d_gene: TRBD2; v_gene: TRBV6-6; CDR3aa: CASTMGGGTGELFF; CDR3nt: TGTGCCAGCACCATGGGGGGGGGCACCGGGGAGCTGTTTTTT
j_gene: TRBJ2-3; abundance: -; d_gene: -; v_gene: TRBV6-4; CDR3aa: CASSLEGRTDTQYF; CDR3nt: TGTGCCAGCAGCCTTGAGGGGCGGACAGATACGCAGTATTTT
j_gene: TRBJ2-1; abundance: -; d_gene: -; v_gene: TRBV5-8; CDR3aa: CASSTDTYNEQFF; CDR3nt: TGTGCCAGCAGCACGGACACCTACAATGAGCAGTTCTTC
j_gene: TRBJ1-1; abundance: -; d_gene: -; v_gene: TRBV29-1; CDR3aa: CSVGWGDTEAFF; CDR3nt: TGCAGCGTTGGGTGGGGGGACACTGAAGCTTTCTTT
j_gene: TRBJ2-1; abundance: -; d_gene: TRBD1; v_gene: TRBV5-1; CDR3aa: CASSPGGLGQGYNEQFF; CDR3nt: TGCGCCAGCAGCCCCGGAGGGTTGGGACAGGGATACAATGAGCAGTTCTTC
j_gene: TRBJ2-7; abundance: -; d_gene: TRBD2; v_gene: TRBV7-2; CDR3aa: CASSTSSGRAIEQYF; CDR3nt: TGTGCCAGCAGCACCTCTAGCGGGAGGGCGATTGAGCAGTACTTC
j_gene: TRBJ1-1; abundance: -; d_gene: TRBD1; v_gene: TRBV5-1; CDR3aa: CASSLALGQGNTEAFF; CDR3nt: TGCGCCAGCAGCTTGGCCTTAGGACAGGGGAACACTGAAGCTTTCTTT
j_gene: TRBJ2-5; abundance: -; d_gene: TRBD2; v_gene: TRBV29-1; CDR3aa: CSVRTYPAGGPGEQYF; CDR3nt: TGCAGCGTCCGAACGTACCCGGCGGGAGGGCCGGGTGAGCAGTACTTC
j_gene: TRBJ2-3; abundance: -; d_gene: -; v_gene: TRBV9; CDR3aa: CASSVAHEDTQYF; CDR3nt: TGTGCCAGCAGCGTAGCTCATGAAGATACGCAGTATTTT
j_gene: TRBJ1-5; abundance: -; d_gene: -; v_gene: TRBV19; CDR3aa: CASSIETGGNQPQHF; CDR3nt: TGTGCCAGTAGTATAGAGACGGGGGGCAATCAGCCCCAGCATTTT
j_gene: TRBJ2-7; abundance: -; d_gene: -; v_gene: TRBV7-8; CDR3aa: CASSPGQYEQYF; CDR3nt: TGTGCCAGCAGCCCCGGACAGTACGAGCAGTACTTC
j_gene: TRBJ1-5; abundance: -; d_gene: -; v_gene: TRBV27; CDR3aa: CASSRSRGDQPQHF; CDR3nt: TGTGCCAGCAGCCGGTCTAGGGGCGATCAGCCCCAGCATTTT
j_gene: TRBJ2-7; abundance: -; d_gene: -; v_gene: TRBV10-2; CDR3aa: CATGTDYPYEQYF; CDR3nt: TGCGCCACCGGGACGGACTATCCCTACGAGCAGTACTTC
j_gene: TRBJ2-1; abundance: -; d_gene: TRBD2; v_gene: TRBV27; CDR3aa: CASSLSIRLAGGSNEQFF; CDR3nt: TGTGCCAGCAGTCTATCGATCAGACTAGCGGGAGGAAGCAATGAGCAGTTCTTC
j_gene: TRBJ1-2; abundance: -; d_gene: -; v_gene: TRBV6-5; CDR3aa: CASLKWGEDYGYTF; CDR3nt: TGTGCCAGCCTCAAATGGGGGGAGGACTATGGCTACACCTTC
j_gene: TRBJ2-5; abundance: -; d_gene: -; v_gene: TRBV18; CDR3aa: CASSPPSKETQYF; CDR3nt: TGTGCCAGCTCACCACCCTCTAAAGAGACCCAGTACTTC
j_gene: TRBJ1-2; abundance: -; d_gene: TRBD1; v_gene: TRBV6-1; CDR3aa: CASRDTLDRSYGYTF; CDR3nt: TGTGCCAGCAGGGATACTCTGGACAGGAGCTATGGCTACACCTTC
j_gene: TRBJ1-5; abundance: few; d_gene: -; v_gene: TRBV2; CDR3aa: CASTLEGNQPQHF; CDR3nt: TGTGCCAGCACCCTTGAGGGCAATCAGCCCCAGCATTTT